This TCR beta chain was sequenced during a study of blood T cell repertoires in COVID-19. In the study overall: Some COVID-19 samples were acute and others convalescent; all came from the United States, Italy and Spain. T cells, B-cell-depleted T cells, or PBMCs supplied cDNA or gDNA.

Authors' analysis steps: Amplified reference gene primers provided the basis for estimating nucleated cell counts. TCRdb's copy holds only in-frame clones and misses some; the assay was immunoSEQ multiplex PCR. V, J and clone size are those of that table, while D and trimming were read from the DNA. The sample comprises about 200,000 clones, approximately 80% of which are singletons, and about 7.2% rests with the top ten. With 4 bases removed from V and 4 bases from J, the gap between germline ends came to 11 bases. CDR3 size: 14 residues. Germline V CDR1 and CDR2: LGHNA, YSLEER. This TCR was sampled from a man in his 60s with acute or convalescent COVID-19. The V call is TRBV4-3, the J call TRBJ2-1, with D possibly being TRBD1 (6 bases). The sample was peripheral blood. DNA for the CDR3: TGCGCCAGCAGCCTTAACAGGGATTACAATGAGCAGTTCTTC. Its translation is CASSLNRDYNEQFF.